These T cell receptor beta chains were read from a single sample in a study of vaccination and CD4 T cells after COVID-19. TCRdb fed the PCR reads into MiXCR, producing one record per CDR3 protein. The profile shows roughly 10,000 distinct CDR3 sequences, roughly 50% of them singletons. Antigens of these TCRs are unknown. Sequencing was done on a sample of CD4+ T cells from blood, cultured in vitro. The receptors here all came from a human donor who had recovered from COVID-19. Each CDR3 is given with its conserved first and last residue. D genes are given only for firm matches. Only part of the rows carry a size: once, few, many, or a class if the clone is expanded.

>NA|TRBV2|TRBJ2-2|13|NA
NA
CASRALRAGELFF
>few|TRBV20-1|TRBJ2-4|12|NA
TGCAGTGCTAGAGATGCGGTAAACATTCAGTACTTC
CSARDAVNIQYF
>few|TRBV7-6|TRBJ2-5|12|NA
TGTGCCAGCGGGAACTATCGACTGGCCCAGTACTTC
CASGNYRLAQYF
>NA|TRBV7-9|TRBJ2-7|15|TRBD1
TGTGCCAGCAGCCTCTCGGGACAGGGTCTCTACGAGCAGTACTTC
CASSLSGQGLYEQYF
>NA|TRBV1|TRBJ1-1|15|NA
TGCACCAGCAGCCAAAGCACAGGGATGAACACTGAAGCTTTCTTT
CTSSQSTGMNTEAFF
>NA|TRBV7-3|TRBJ2-2|15|TRBD2
TGTGCCAGCAGCTTTCTAGCGGGAGCCACCGGGGAGCTGTTTTTT
CASSFLAGATGELFF
>NA|TRBV9|TRBJ2-3|15|NA
TGTGCCAGCAGCCCAACAGTGGGGGGCGGAGATACGCAGTATTTT
CASSPTVGGGDTQYF
>NA|TRBV27|TRBJ2-1|13|NA
TGTGCCAGCAGTTTCGACAGCTACAATGAGCAGTTCTTC
CASSFDSYNEQFF
>large|TRBV7-9|TRBJ2-7|14|NA
TGTGCCAGCAGCTTGCAGGGTGGAATCGGGGAGCAGTACTTC
CASSLQGGIGEQYF
>NA|TRBV28|TRBJ1-2|12|NA
TGTGCCAGCAGTTACTCAACCTATGGCTACACCTTC
CASSYSTYGYTF
>once|TRBV7-8|TRBJ2-5|16|TRBD1
TGTGCCAGCAGCTTACTTCCAGACAGGGGGCTAGAGACCCAGTACTTC
CASSLLPDRGLETQYF
>NA|TRBV9|TRBJ2-5|15|NA
TGTGCCAGCAGCGTAGGTGGGGGGGCGCAAGAGACCCAGTACTTC
CASSVGGGAQETQYF
>NA|TRBV12-3/TRBV12-4|TRBJ1-1|14|TRBD1
TGTGCCAGCAGACAAACAGGGGAGAACACTGAAGCTTTCTTT
CASRQTGENTEAFF
>NA|TRBV20-1|TRBJ1-1|12|NA
TGCAGTGCTAACGGGGTTACGAGTGAAGCTTTCTTT
CSANGVTSEAFF
>few|TRBV20-1|TRBJ2-1|15|TRBD2
TGCAGTGCTAGTGGATCCCTAGCGGGAGAGGTTGAGCAGTTCTTC
CSASGSLAGEVEQFF
>NA|TRBV6-1|TRBJ2-7|12|NA
TGTGCCAGCAGGCCCGTAGTAGGAGGGCTGTACTTC
CASRPVVGGLYF
>NA|TRBV2|TRBJ2-3|13|NA
TGTGCCAGCAGTGAAGGCGGCACAGATACGCAGTATTTT
CASSEGGTDTQYF
>few|TRBV27|TRBJ1-1|16|NA
TGTGCCAGCAGTTTACGGACTTTAACAGGGAGCACTGAAGCTTTCTTT
CASSLRTLTGSTEAFF
>NA|TRBV20-1|TRBJ2-7|16|NA
TGCAGTGCTAAGGCTCACCCAAGACTTGGGTCCTACGAGCAGTACTTC
CSAKAHPRLGSYEQYF
>NA|TRBV19|TRBJ1-5|16|TRBD1
TGTGCCAGTAGTATTCCCACCGGACAGGGGAATCAGCCCCAGCATTTT
CASSIPTGQGNQPQHF
>NA|TRBV20-1|TRBJ2-5|15|TRBD2
TGCAGTGCTAGCGCCACTACTAGCGGCCAAGAGACCCAGTACTTC
CSASATTSGQETQYF
>few|TRBV2|TRBJ2-5|10|NA
TGTGCCAGCAGTACTGAGACCCAGTACTTC
CASSTETQYF
>NA|TRBV12-3/TRBV12-4|TRBJ2-3|14|TRBD1
TGTGCCAGCAGTCCCGGACAGGTCACAGATACGCAGTATTTT
CASSPGQVTDTQYF
>NA|TRBV20-1|TRBJ1-1|14|NA
TGCAGTGCTAGATCAGGCAGGGGTAGCGGTGAAGCTTTCTTT
CSARSGRGSGEAFF
>NA|TRBV7-2|TRBJ1-1|13|NA
TGTGCCAGCAGCTTCAGGATGAACACTGAAGCTTTCTTT
CASSFRMNTEAFF
>once|TRBV28|TRBJ2-1|15|TRBD2
TGTGCCAGCAGTCCCTCAGGCGGGAGGGGGGATGAGCAGTTCTTC
CASSPSGGRGDEQFF
>NA|TRBV2|TRBJ1-1|14|NA
TGTGCCAGCAGTGAAGAGGGATGGGACACTGAAGCTTTCTTT
CASSEEGWDTEAFF
>NA|TRBV5-1|TRBJ1-2|14|NA
TGCGCCAGCAGCTTGGTGGGACGGAACTATGGCTACACCTTC
CASSLVGRNYGYTF
>NA|TRBV2|TRBJ1-1|12|NA
TGTGCCAGCTCCAACTGGGACACTGAAGCTTTCTTT
CASSNWDTEAFF
>few|TRBV15|TRBJ1-5|15|NA
TGTGCCACCAGCAGAGCCCCAGGGCCGGATCAGCCCCAGCATTTT
CATSRAPGPDQPQHF
>NA|TRBV27|TRBJ2-7|12|NA
TGTGCCAGCAGTCCAAACGGTCCGTTCCAGTACTTC
CASSPNGPFQYF
>NA|TRBV5-4|TRBJ2-7|11|NA
TGTGCCAGCAGCATTAAGAACGAGCAGTACTTC
CASSIKNEQYF
>once|TRBV12-3/TRBV12-4|TRBJ2-7|12|TRBD1
TGTGCCAGCAGTCAGACAGGGAACGAGCAGTACTTC
CASSQTGNEQYF